Listed below are T cell receptor beta chains from one sample, sequenced in a study of T cells in Graves' hyperthyroidism and ophthalmopathy. One entry per CDR3 protein, called by TCRdb with MiXCR from the multiplex PCR reads. Found here are around 380,000 distinct CDR3 sequences, roughly 14% of them singletons; the top ten hold less than 25%. The sequenced sample was blood. The source of these receptors is a man between 25 and 39 years old with Graves' hyperthyroidism that later progressed to Graves' ophthalmopathy. The CDR3 runs from the conserved cysteine through the conserved F or W. A D gene is named only where the DNA matches it firmly. Where a row states a size, it is once, few, many or the class of an expanded clone; other rows omit it.

d_call: TRBD2
v_call: TRBV6-1
clone_size: many
j_call: TRBJ2-5
cdr3_nt: TGTGCCAGCGGGGTAGCGGGGAGAGAGACCCAGTACTTC
cdr3_aa: CASGVAGRETQYF

d_call: TRBD1
v_call: TRBV27
clone_size: -
j_call: TRBJ2-6
cdr3_nt: TGTGCCAGCAGTAAAGGACAGGTCCTCAGTGGGGCCAACGTCCTGACTTTC
cdr3_aa: CASSKGQVLSGANVLTF

d_call: TRBD1
v_call: TRBV7-9
clone_size: -
j_call: TRBJ2-5
cdr3_nt: TGTGCCAGCAGCACCACAGGGGCCTCTCAAGAGACCCAGTACTTC
cdr3_aa: CASSTTGASQETQYF

d_call: TRBD1
v_call: TRBV28
clone_size: many
j_call: TRBJ2-6
cdr3_nt: TGTGCCAGCAGGGCTCGACAGGGGTTTCCTGGGGCCAACGTCCTGACTTTC
cdr3_aa: CASRARQGFPGANVLTF

d_call: -
v_call: TRBV7-9
clone_size: -
j_call: TRBJ1-2
cdr3_nt: TGTGCCAGCAGCGCGACGTTATCTAACTATGGCTACACCTTC
cdr3_aa: CASSATLSNYGYTF

d_call: TRBD2
v_call: TRBV4-1
clone_size: few
j_call: TRBJ2-2
cdr3_nt: TGCGCCAGCAGCCAAGAACCCCGTTTTCTAGCGGAGTCGAACACCGGGGAGCTGTTTTTT
cdr3_aa: CASSQEPRFLAESNTGELFF

d_call: -
v_call: TRBV20-1
clone_size: many
j_call: TRBJ1-1
cdr3_nt: TGCAGTGCTCCCAATCCGGCAGGGGTGGATACTGAAGCTTTCTTT
cdr3_aa: CSAPNPAGVDTEAFF

d_call: -
v_call: TRBV7-7
clone_size: -
j_call: TRBJ2-1
cdr3_nt: TGTGCCAGCAGCTTAGGGAGTACCTGGGGAAATGAGCAGTTCTTC
cdr3_aa: CASSLGSTWGNEQFF

d_call: -
v_call: TRBV11-2
clone_size: -
j_call: TRBJ2-5
cdr3_nt: TGTTCCAGCAGCCCCGACTACGGCCGGCAAGAGAGCCAGTACTTC
cdr3_aa: CSSSPDYGRQESQYF

d_call: TRBD1
v_call: TRBV6-1
clone_size: many
j_call: TRBJ1-2
cdr3_nt: TGTGCCAGCAGAAAACAGGGGGCGATGAGCTATGGCTACACCTTC
cdr3_aa: CASRKQGAMSYGYTF

d_call: TRBD2
v_call: TRBV30
clone_size: -
j_call: TRBJ2-7
cdr3_nt: TGTGCCTGGACCCCGGGACTAGCGACCTACGAGCAGTACTTC
cdr3_aa: CAWTPGLATYEQYF

d_call: TRBD1
v_call: TRBV7-9
clone_size: few
j_call: TRBJ1-5
cdr3_nt: TGTGCCAGCAGCTTAGCTCCCCAGACAGGGCTTGGACAGCCCCAGCATTTT
cdr3_aa: CASSLAPQTGLGQPQHF

d_call: -
v_call: TRBV9
clone_size: many
j_call: TRBJ1-2
cdr3_nt: TGTGCCAGCAGCGTCGGACGCAGGGACTATGGCTACACCTTC
cdr3_aa: CASSVGRRDYGYTF

d_call: -
v_call: TRBV6-9
clone_size: -
j_call: TRBJ2-7
cdr3_nt: TGTGCCAGCAGTTATCAAAGGGCCGGCTCCTACGAGCAGTACTTC
cdr3_aa: CASSYQRAGSYEQYF

d_call: -
v_call: TRBV2
clone_size: many
j_call: TRBJ1-1
cdr3_nt: TGTGCCAGCAGGGATCATAGGGGGAACACTGAAGCTTTCTTT
cdr3_aa: CASRDHRGNTEAFF

d_call: -
v_call: TRBV12-3/TRBV12-4
clone_size: many
j_call: TRBJ1-2
cdr3_nt: TGTGCCAGCAGTTCTCGCGGGGGCTATGGCTACACCTTC
cdr3_aa: CASSSRGGYGYTF

d_call: -
v_call: TRBV7-8
clone_size: -
j_call: TRBJ1-3
cdr3_nt: TGTGCCAGCAGCTTAGACAACTCTGGAAACACCATATATTTT
cdr3_aa: CASSLDNSGNTIYF

d_call: TRBD1
v_call: TRBV5-1
clone_size: few
j_call: TRBJ1-5
cdr3_nt: TGCGCCAGCAGCGATGGGACAGGACAATCACCCCAGCATTTT
cdr3_aa: CASSDGTGQSPQHF

d_call: -
v_call: TRBV25-1
clone_size: -
j_call: TRBJ1-1
cdr3_nt: TGTGCCAGCAGTGAGTGGGGGGGGGCGAACACTGAAGCTTTCTTT
cdr3_aa: CASSEWGGANTEAFF

d_call: TRBD2
v_call: TRBV7-9
clone_size: -
j_call: TRBJ2-1
cdr3_nt: TGTGCCAGCAGCACCGGGACTAGCAATGAGCAGTTCTTC
cdr3_aa: CASSTGTSNEQFF

d_call: -
v_call: TRBV4-1
clone_size: -
j_call: TRBJ2-3
cdr3_nt: TGCGCCAGCAGCCAATTACGGGTAGATACGCAGTATTTT
cdr3_aa: CASSQLRVDTQYF

d_call: -
v_call: TRBV27
clone_size: -
j_call: TRBJ1-1
cdr3_nt: TGTGCCACGGTGGGGACTGAAGCTTTCTTT
cdr3_aa: CATVGTEAFF

d_call: -
v_call: TRBV15
clone_size: many
j_call: TRBJ1-1
cdr3_nt: TGTGCCACCAGCAGAGATCATGCCAGGGACCCTGAAGCTTTCTTT
cdr3_aa: CATSRDHARDPEAFF

d_call: TRBD1
v_call: TRBV28
clone_size: many
j_call: TRBJ2-7
cdr3_nt: TGTGCCAGCAGCCAGGGGGACAGGGGCCCCTACGAGCAGTACTTC
cdr3_aa: CASSQGDRGPYEQYF

d_call: -
v_call: TRBV7-9
clone_size: many
j_call: TRBJ1-1
cdr3_nt: TGTGCCAGCAGCTTGCCGAGCAGGGGTACGAACACTGAAGCTTTCTTT
cdr3_aa: CASSLPSRGTNTEAFF

d_call: -
v_call: TRBV6-6
clone_size: -
j_call: TRBJ1-4
cdr3_nt: TGTGCCAGCAGTTACTCGGGGGGGAAACTGTTTTTT
cdr3_aa: CASSYSGGKLFF

d_call: TRBD2
v_call: TRBV2
clone_size: -
j_call: TRBJ2-7
cdr3_nt: TGTGCCAGCAAAACCGGGACTAACTACGAGCAGTACTTC
cdr3_aa: CASKTGTNYEQYF

d_call: -
v_call: TRBV7-6
clone_size: many
j_call: TRBJ1-1
cdr3_nt: TGTGCCAGCAGCTTCGGAGGGGGGGGCATGGGCACTGAAGCTTTCTTT
cdr3_aa: CASSFGGGGMGTEAFF

d_call: -
v_call: TRBV7-2
clone_size: -
j_call: TRBJ2-2
cdr3_nt: TGTGCCGGCAGCTATCGACAGGGAGGAACCGGGGAGCTGTTTTTT
cdr3_aa: CAGSYRQGGTGELFF

d_call: TRBD2
v_call: TRBV18
clone_size: -
j_call: TRBJ2-7
cdr3_nt: TGTGCCAGCTCACCATGGACTAGCGGGGAGTACGAGCAGTACTTC
cdr3_aa: CASSPWTSGEYEQYF

d_call: TRBD2
v_call: TRBV6-2/TRBV6-3
clone_size: many
j_call: TRBJ2-7
cdr3_nt: TGTGCCACCGTCCTCAGCGGGGGGCAGAGCGAGCAGTACTTC
cdr3_aa: CATVLSGGQSEQYF

d_call: -
v_call: TRBV28
clone_size: many
j_call: TRBJ1-1
cdr3_nt: TGTGCCAGCAGTTTATCTAAAATGAACACTGAAGCTTTCTTT
cdr3_aa: CASSLSKMNTEAFF

d_call: -
v_call: TRBV29-1
clone_size: many
j_call: TRBJ2-1
cdr3_nt: TGCAGCGTTGAAGGGACCTTCTCCTACAATGAGCAGTTCTTC
cdr3_aa: CSVEGTFSYNEQFF

d_call: -
v_call: TRBV3-1
clone_size: many
j_call: TRBJ1-4
cdr3_nt: TGTGCCAGCAGCACGGACCTCGCGGAAAAACTGTTTTTT
cdr3_aa: CASSTDLAEKLFF

d_call: -
v_call: TRBV6-1
clone_size: few
j_call: TRBJ1-4
cdr3_nt: TGTGCCAGCAGCCGCAGGGTTAATGAAAAACTGTTTTTT
cdr3_aa: CASSRRVNEKLFF

d_call: TRBD2
v_call: TRBV20-1
clone_size: few
j_call: TRBJ2-5
cdr3_nt: TGCAGTGCTAGAGAGCCCGGACTAGCGGGGAAGACCCAGTACTTC
cdr3_aa: CSAREPGLAGKTQYF

d_call: TRBD1
v_call: TRBV7-9
clone_size: -
j_call: TRBJ1-6
cdr3_nt: TGTGCCAGCAGCTTAACAGGGGGTAATAGTTCACCCCTCCACTTT
cdr3_aa: CASSLTGGNSSPLHF

d_call: -
v_call: TRBV6-1
clone_size: many
j_call: TRBJ2-6
cdr3_nt: TGTGCCAGCAGTGAAGCGAGTGCCGGGGCCAACGTCCTGACTTTC
cdr3_aa: CASSEASAGANVLTF

d_call: -
v_call: TRBV4-1
clone_size: -
j_call: TRBJ1-5
cdr3_nt: TGCGCCAGCAGCCAAGATGAGGGCAATCAGCCCCAGCATTTT
cdr3_aa: CASSQDEGNQPQHF

d_call: TRBD1
v_call: TRBV19
clone_size: -
j_call: TRBJ1-5
cdr3_nt: TGTGCCAGTAGTATAAGGGACAGGGTCAATCAGCCCCAGCATTTT
cdr3_aa: CASSIRDRVNQPQHF

d_call: TRBD1
v_call: TRBV27
clone_size: few
j_call: TRBJ2-5
cdr3_nt: TGTGCCAGTTTTCCGGGACAGGGGGCAGGTTTAAAGACCCAGTACTTC
cdr3_aa: CASFPGQGAGLKTQYF

d_call: -
v_call: TRBV18
clone_size: -
j_call: TRBJ1-1
cdr3_nt: TGTGCCAGTCGGGGGGGGCCCACGGAAGCTTTCTTT
cdr3_aa: CASRGGPTEAFF

d_call: TRBD2
v_call: TRBV5-1
clone_size: -
j_call: TRBJ2-3
cdr3_nt: TGCGCCAGCAGCTTGGGACGGGTTAGCGGGGGCCCCACAGATACGCAGTATTTT
cdr3_aa: CASSLGRVSGGPTDTQYF

d_call: -
v_call: TRBV7-9
clone_size: many
j_call: TRBJ2-5
cdr3_nt: TGTGCCAGCAGCCCCCACCCAGGGGAGGAGACCCAGTACTTC
cdr3_aa: CASSPHPGEETQYF

d_call: -
v_call: TRBV12-3/TRBV12-4
clone_size: many
j_call: TRBJ1-5
cdr3_nt: TGTGCCAGCAGTTTACACTACAGGGGCAATCAGCCCCAGCATTTT
cdr3_aa: CASSLHYRGNQPQHF

d_call: TRBD1
v_call: TRBV12-3/TRBV12-4
clone_size: many
j_call: TRBJ1-4
cdr3_nt: TGTGCCAGCAACCGACAGGGTTGGGAAAAACTGTTTTTT
cdr3_aa: CASNRQGWEKLFF

d_call: TRBD2
v_call: TRBV4-1
clone_size: few
j_call: TRBJ2-1
cdr3_nt: TGCGCCAGCAGCCAAGATCCTAGCGGGGGGGAATACAATGAGCAGTTCTTC
cdr3_aa: CASSQDPSGGEYNEQFF

d_call: TRBD1
v_call: TRBV13
clone_size: few
j_call: TRBJ1-2
cdr3_nt: TGTGCCAGCAGTCAAACCGGGACAGGGCGGCCTGGCTACACCTTC
cdr3_aa: CASSQTGTGRPGYTF

d_call: -
v_call: TRBV11-2
clone_size: -
j_call: TRBJ2-3
cdr3_nt: TGTGCCAGCAGCCGATTAGGGGCGGGGAGGAGTGGCACAGTTACGCAGTATTTT
cdr3_aa: CASSRLGAGRSGTVTQYF

d_call: TRBD1
v_call: TRBV10-3
clone_size: many
j_call: TRBJ1-1
cdr3_nt: TGTGCCATCAGTGGGACAGGCTATAACACTGAAGCTTTCTTT
cdr3_aa: CAISGTGYNTEAFF

d_call: TRBD2
v_call: TRBV12-3/TRBV12-4
clone_size: many
j_call: TRBJ2-1
cdr3_nt: TGTGCCAGCAGTTCTAGCGGGGGGCTGTCCTACAATGAGCAGTTCTTC
cdr3_aa: CASSSSGGLSYNEQFF